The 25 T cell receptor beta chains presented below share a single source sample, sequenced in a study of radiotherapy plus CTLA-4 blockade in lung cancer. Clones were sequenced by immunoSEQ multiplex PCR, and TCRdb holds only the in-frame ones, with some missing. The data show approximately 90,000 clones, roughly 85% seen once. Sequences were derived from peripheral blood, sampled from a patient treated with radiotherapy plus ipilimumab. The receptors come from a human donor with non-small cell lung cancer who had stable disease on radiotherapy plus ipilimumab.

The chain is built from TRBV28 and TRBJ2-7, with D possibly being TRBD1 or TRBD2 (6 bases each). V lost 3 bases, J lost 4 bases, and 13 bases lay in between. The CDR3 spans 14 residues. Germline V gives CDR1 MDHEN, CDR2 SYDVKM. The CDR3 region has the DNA TGTGCCAGCAGTTTCCCCGGGGGCGCGTACGAGCAGTACTTC. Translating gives CASSFPGGAYEQYF. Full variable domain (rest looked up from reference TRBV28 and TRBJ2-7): DVKVTQSSRYLVKRTGEKVFLECVQDMDHENMFWYRQDPGLGLRLIYFSYDVKMKEKGDIPEGYSVSREKKERFSLILESASTNQTSMYLCASSFPGGAYEQYFGPGTRLTVT.

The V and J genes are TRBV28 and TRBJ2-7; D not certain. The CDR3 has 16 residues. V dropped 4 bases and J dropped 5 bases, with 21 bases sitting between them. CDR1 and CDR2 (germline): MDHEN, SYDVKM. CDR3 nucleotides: TGTGCCAGCAGTTACCCCCTTAGCCCCCAGGCCCACGAGCAGTACTTC. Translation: CASSYPLSPQAHEQYF.

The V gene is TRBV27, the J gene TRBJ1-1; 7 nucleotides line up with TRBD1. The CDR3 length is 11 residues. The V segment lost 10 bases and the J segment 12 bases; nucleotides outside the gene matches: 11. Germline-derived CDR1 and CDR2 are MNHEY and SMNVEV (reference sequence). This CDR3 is CATRDSVYSFF. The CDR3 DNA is TGTGCCACCAGGGACAGCGTCTATTCTTTCTTT.

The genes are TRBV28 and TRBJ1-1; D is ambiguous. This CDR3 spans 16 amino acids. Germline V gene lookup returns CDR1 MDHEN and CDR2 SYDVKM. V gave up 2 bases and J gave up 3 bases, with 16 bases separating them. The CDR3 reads CASSLPVGPSYTEAFF. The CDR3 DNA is TGTGCCAGCAGTTTACCCGTAGGGCCCAGTTACACTGAAGCTTTCTTT.

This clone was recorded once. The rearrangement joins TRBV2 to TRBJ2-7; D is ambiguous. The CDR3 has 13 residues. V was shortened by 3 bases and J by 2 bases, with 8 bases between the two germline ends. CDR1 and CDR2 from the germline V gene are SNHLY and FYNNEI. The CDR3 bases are TGTGCCAGCAGTGACAGGACCGCCTACGAGCAGTACTTC. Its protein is CASSDRTAYEQYF.

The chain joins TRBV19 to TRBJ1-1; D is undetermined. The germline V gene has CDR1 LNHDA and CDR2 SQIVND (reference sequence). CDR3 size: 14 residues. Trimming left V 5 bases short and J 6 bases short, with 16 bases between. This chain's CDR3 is CASSSHTGSAEAFF. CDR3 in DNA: TGTGCCAGTAGTTCACACACGGGTTCGGCTGAAGCTTTCTTT. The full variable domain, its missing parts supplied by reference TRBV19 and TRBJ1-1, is DGGITQSPKYLFRKEGQNVTLSCEQNLNHDAMYWYRQDPGQGLRLIYYSQIVNDFQKGDIAEGYSVSREKKESFPLTVTSAQKNPTAFYLCASSSHTGSAEAFFGQGTRLTVV.

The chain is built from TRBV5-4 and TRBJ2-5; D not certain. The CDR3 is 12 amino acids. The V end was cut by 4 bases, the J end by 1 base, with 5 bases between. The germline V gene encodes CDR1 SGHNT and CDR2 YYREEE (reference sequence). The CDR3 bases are TGTGCCAGCAGCCCCCCCCAAGAGACCCAGTACTTC. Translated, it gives CASSPPQETQYF.

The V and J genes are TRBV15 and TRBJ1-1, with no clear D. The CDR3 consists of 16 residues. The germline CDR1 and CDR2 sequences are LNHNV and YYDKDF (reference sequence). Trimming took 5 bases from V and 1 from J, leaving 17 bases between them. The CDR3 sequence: CATSGRRVTSNTEAFF. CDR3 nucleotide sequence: TGTGCCACCAGCGGTCGGAGGGTTACCTCGAACACTGAAGCTTTCTTT. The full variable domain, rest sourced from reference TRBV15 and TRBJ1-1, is DAMVIQNPRYQVTQFGKPVTLSCSQTLNHNVMYWYQQKSSQAPKLLFHYYDKDFNNEADTPDNFQSRRPNTSFCFLDIRSPGLGDTAMYLCATSGRRVTSNTEAFFGQGTRLTVV.

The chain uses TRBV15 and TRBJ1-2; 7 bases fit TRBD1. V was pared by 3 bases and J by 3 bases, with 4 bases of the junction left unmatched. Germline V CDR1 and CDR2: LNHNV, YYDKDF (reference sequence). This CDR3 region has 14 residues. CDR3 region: CATSRGGQDYGYTF. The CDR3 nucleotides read TGTGCCACCAGCAGGGGAGGACAGGACTATGGCTACACCTTC. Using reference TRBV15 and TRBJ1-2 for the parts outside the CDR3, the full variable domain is DAMVIQNPRYQVTQFGKPVTLSCSQTLNHNVMYWYQQKSSQAPKLLFHYYDKDFNNEADTPDNFQSRRPNTSFCFLDIRSPGLGDTAMYLCATSRGGQDYGYTFGSGTRLTVV.

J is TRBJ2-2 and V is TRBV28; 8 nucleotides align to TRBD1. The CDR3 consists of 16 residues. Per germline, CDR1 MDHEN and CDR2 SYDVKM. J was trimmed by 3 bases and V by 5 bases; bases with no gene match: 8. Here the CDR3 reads CASSQDRGGDTGELFF. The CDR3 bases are TGTGCCAGCAGTCAAGACAGGGGCGGAGACACCGGGGAGCTGTTTTTT.

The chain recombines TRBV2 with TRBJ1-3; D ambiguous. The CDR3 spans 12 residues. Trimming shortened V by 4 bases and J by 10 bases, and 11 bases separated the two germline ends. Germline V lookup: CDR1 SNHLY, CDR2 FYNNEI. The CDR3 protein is CASSVGGNTIYF. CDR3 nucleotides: TGTGCCAGCAGTGTAGGTGGGAATACCATATATTTT. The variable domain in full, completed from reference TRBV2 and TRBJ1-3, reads EPEVTQTPSHQVTQMGQEVILRCVPISNHLYFYWYRQILGQKVEFLVSFYNNEISEKSEIFDDQFSVERPDGSNFTLKIRSTKLEDSAMYFCASSVGGNTIYFGEGSWLTVV.

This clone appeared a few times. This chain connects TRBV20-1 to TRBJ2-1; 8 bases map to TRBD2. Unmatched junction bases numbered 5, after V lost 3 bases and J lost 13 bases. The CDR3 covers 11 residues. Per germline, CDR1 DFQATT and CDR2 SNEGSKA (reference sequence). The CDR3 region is CSASSGTQQFF. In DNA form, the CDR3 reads TGCAGTGCTAGTAGCGGGACTCAACAGTTCTTC.

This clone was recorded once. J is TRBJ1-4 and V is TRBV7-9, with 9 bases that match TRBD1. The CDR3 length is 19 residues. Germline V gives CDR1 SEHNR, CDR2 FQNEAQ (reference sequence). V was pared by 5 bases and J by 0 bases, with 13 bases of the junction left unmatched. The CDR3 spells CASSKPGQGLVATNEKLFF. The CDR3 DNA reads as TGTGCCAGCAGCAAGCCGGGACAGGGACTAGTTGCAACTAATGAAAAACTGTTTTTT.

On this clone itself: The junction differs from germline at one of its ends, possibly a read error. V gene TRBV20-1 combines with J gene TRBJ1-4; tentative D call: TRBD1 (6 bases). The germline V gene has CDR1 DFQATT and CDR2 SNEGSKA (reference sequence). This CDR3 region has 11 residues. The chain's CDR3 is CSGTRGGRPVF. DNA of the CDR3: TGCAGTGGGACGAGGGGGGGGCGACCTGTTTTT.

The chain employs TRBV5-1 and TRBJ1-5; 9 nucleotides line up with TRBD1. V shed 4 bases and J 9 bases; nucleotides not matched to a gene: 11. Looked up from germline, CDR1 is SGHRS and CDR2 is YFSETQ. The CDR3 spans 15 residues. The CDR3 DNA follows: TGCGCCAGCAGCCTCGAGACAGGGGGAGTAGGGCCCCAGCATTTT. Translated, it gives CASSLETGGVGPQHF.

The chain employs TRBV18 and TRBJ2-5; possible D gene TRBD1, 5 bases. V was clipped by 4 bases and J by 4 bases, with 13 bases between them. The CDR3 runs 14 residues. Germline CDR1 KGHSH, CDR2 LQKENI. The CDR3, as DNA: TGTGCCAGCTCACTGACAGATTTAGGAGAGACCCAGTACTTC. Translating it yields CASSLTDLGETQYF. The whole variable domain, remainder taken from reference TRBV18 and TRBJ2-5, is NAGVMQNPRHLVRRRGQEARLRCSPMKGHSHVYWYRQLPEEGLKFMVYLQKENIIDESGMPKERFSAEFPKEGPSILRIQQVVRGDSAAYFCASSLTDLGETQYFGPGTRLLVL.

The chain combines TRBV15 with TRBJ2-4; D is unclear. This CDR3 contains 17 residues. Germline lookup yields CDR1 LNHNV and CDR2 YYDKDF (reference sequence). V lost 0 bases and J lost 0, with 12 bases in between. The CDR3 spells CATSRDLVSLAKNIQYF. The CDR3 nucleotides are TGTGCCACCAGCAGAGATCTTGTGTCGCTAGCCAAAAACATTCAGTACTTC.

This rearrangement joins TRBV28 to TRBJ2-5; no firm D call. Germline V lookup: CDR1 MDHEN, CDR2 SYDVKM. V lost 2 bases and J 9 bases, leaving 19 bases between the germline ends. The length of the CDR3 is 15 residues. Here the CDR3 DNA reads TGTGCCAGCAGTTTAGCATCCCCACGAGGTGATCCCCAGTACTTC. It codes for CASSLASPRGDPQYF.

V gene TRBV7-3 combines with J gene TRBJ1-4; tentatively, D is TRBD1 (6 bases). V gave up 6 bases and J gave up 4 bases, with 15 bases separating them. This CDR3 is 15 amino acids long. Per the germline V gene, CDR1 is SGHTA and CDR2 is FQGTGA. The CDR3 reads CASSLQGLGNEKLFF. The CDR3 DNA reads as TGTGCCAGCAGTTTGCAGGGGCTCGGTAATGAAAAACTGTTTTTT. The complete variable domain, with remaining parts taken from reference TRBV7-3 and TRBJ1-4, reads GAGVSQTPSNKVTEKGKYVELRCDPISGHTALYWYRQSLGQGPEFLIYFQGTGAADDSGLPNDRFFAVRPEGSVSTLKIQRTERGDSAVYLCASSLQGLGNEKLFFGSGTQLSVL.

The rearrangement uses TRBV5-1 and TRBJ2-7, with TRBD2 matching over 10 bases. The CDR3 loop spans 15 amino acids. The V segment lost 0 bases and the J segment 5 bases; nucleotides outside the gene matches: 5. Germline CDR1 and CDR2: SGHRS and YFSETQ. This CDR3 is CASSLGGLAGDEQYF. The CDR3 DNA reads TGCGCCAGCAGCTTGGGTGGTCTAGCGGGAGACGAGCAGTACTTC.

The CDR3 spells CASSQPVEGRGEDTQYF. DNA for the CDR3: TGTGCCAGCAGCCAACCGGTTGAAGGGAGAGGGGAGGATACGCAGTATTTT. The chain employs TRBV14 and TRBJ2-3; either TRBD1 or TRBD2 may fit D (5 bases each). The CDR3 spans 17 residues. Germline V gene data show CDR1 as SGHDN and CDR2 as FVKESK. V was cut by 2 bases and J by 6 bases, with 21 bases left in between. The full variable domain, with the rest looked up from reference TRBV14 and TRBJ2-3, is EAGVTQFPSHSVIEKGQTVTLRCDPISGHDNLYWYRRVMGKEIKFLLHFVKESKQDESGMPNNRFLAERTGGTYSTLKVQPAELEDSGVYFCASSQPVEGRGEDTQYFGPGTRLTVL.

The CDR3 loop is CASSKEPVYGYTF. Here the CDR3 DNA reads TGTGCCAGCAGCAAAGAACCCGTCTATGGCTACACCTTC. The chain uses TRBV21-1 and TRBJ1-2. TRBV21-1 is tagged as a pseudogene. The CDR3 covers 13 residues.

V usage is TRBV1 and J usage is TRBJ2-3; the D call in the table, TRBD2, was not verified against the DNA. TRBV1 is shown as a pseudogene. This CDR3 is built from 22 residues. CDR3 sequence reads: CTSSQDLGSSGPVYPSTDTQYF. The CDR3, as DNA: TGCACCAGCAGCCAAGATCTTGGTTCGAGCGGGCCCGTTTATCCTAGCACAGATACGCAGTATTTT.

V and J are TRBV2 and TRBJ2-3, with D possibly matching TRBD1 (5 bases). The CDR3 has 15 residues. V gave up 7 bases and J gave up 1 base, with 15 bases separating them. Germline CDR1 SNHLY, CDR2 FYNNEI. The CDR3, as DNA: TGTGCCAGCACCTCGGTCAGGGCCCGCACAGATACGCAGTATTTT. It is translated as CASTSVRARTDTQYF.

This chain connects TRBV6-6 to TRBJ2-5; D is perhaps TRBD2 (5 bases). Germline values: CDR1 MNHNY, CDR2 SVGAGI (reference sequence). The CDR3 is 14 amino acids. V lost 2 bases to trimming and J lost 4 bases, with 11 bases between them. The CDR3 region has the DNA TGTGCCAGCAGTTACAGCGGAGTGGGAGAGACCCAGTACTTC. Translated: CASSYSGVGETQYF.